These 13 T cell receptor beta chains came from one sample sequenced in a study of OX40 agonist ivuxolimab in advanced cancers. The protocol was immunoSEQ multiplex PCR, while the TCRdb copy is restricted to in-frame clones and leaves out a portion. The sample lists roughly 62,000 clones, 84% occurring once. This sample comprised CD4+ or CD8+ T cells sorted from blood, obtained in a trial of the OX40 agonist ivuxolimab. Receptors originate from an adult with an advanced solid tumor such as melanoma, head and neck, liver or kidney cancer.

The J gene is TRBJ1-2, the V gene TRBV28, with 7 bases fitting TRBD1. With 4 bases clipped from V and 4 bases from J, the junction kept 9 bases outside the gene matches. Germline CDR1 is MDHEN and CDR2 is SYDVKM. The CDR3 totals 15 residues. This CDR3 is CASSSYRGGRYGYTF. CDR3 bases: TGTGCCAGCAGTTCGTACAGGGGTGGGCGCTATGGCTACACCTTC.

This clone was seen only a few times. The chain links TRBV5-1 to TRBJ2-7; 8 bases are a match to TRBD1. Germline V lookup: CDR1 SGHRS, CDR2 YFSETQ. With V trimmed by 3 bases and J by 1 base, 6 bases remained unmatched. This CDR3 has 15 residues. The CDR3 DNA reads TGCGCCAGCAGCTCAATCAGGGGGCAGTCCTACGAGCAGTACTTC. It translates to CASSSIRGQSYEQYF.

This clone was observed a few times. This chain connects TRBV7-9 to TRBJ1-3; D is uncertain. Germline V CDR1 and CDR2: SEHNR, FQNEAQ (reference sequence). The V end lost 5 bases, the J end lost 7 bases, and 15 bases lay between the germline ends. This CDR3 spans 14 amino acids. The CDR3, as DNA: TGTGCCAGCAGCCCCCGTGAGGTTTTGAACACCATATATTTT. It encodes CASSPREVLNTIYF.

The chain uses TRBV13 and TRBJ2-1, with a tentative D call TRBD2 (5 bases). The CDR3 has 15 residues. CDR1 and CDR2 (germline): PRHDT, FYEKMQ (reference sequence). V was trimmed by 0 bases and J by 0 bases, leaving 6 bases between them. The CDR3 coding sequence is TGTGCCAGCAGCTTAGGCGGGGTCTCCTACAATGAGCAGTTCTTC. It specifies CASSLGGVSYNEQFF.

The count of this clone is one. The genes are TRBV29-1 and TRBJ2-7; TRBD2 aligns across 7 bases. The germline V gene encodes CDR1 SQVTM and CDR2 ANQGSEA. Losses at the gene ends were 6 bases for V and 1 base for J; bases not matched to a gene: 9. The CDR3 runs to 14 residues. CDR3 DNA sequence: TGCAGCGTAAGTAGCGGGTCGGTATCCTACGAGCAGTACTTC. Its translation is CSVSSGSVSYEQYF.

This clone was picked up a small number of times. The chain recombines TRBV15 with TRBJ2-2; no clear D. The CDR3 loop spans 14 amino acids. Germline CDR1 and CDR2: LNHNV and YYDKDF (reference sequence). The V end was cut by 1 base, the J end by 7 bases, with 10 bases between. The CDR3, as DNA: TGTGCCACCAGCAGAGCCTTTTTAAGCGGGGAGCTGTTTTTT. Its protein is CATSRAFLSGELFF.

The genes are TRBV5-6 and TRBJ1-2; 7 nucleotides line up with TRBD1. This CDR3 comprises 14 residues. The J segment lost 5 bases and the V segment lost 5 bases, leaving 9 bases of the junction unmatched. The germline V gene has CDR1 SGHDT and CDR2 YYEEEE. The CDR3 DNA reads TGTGCCAGCAGGAGGACAGGAGGTGGTTATGGCTACACCTTC. This gives the protein CASRRTGGGYGYTF.

The rearrangement joins TRBV6-6 to TRBJ1-6; 9 positions match TRBD1. With V trimmed by 2 bases and J by 8 bases, 4 bases remained unmatched. The V gene's germline CDR1 is MNHNY and CDR2 SVGAGI (reference sequence). The CDR3 sequence is 15 residues long. CDR3 nucleotide sequence: TGTGCCAGCAGTTACAACCGGGACAGGGATTCACCCCTCCACTTT. Translating gives CASSYNRDRDSPLHF.

This clone came up a few times. The chain carries TRBV7-2 and TRBJ2-7; TRBD2 is a possible D gene (5 bases). The V gene lost 4 bases and the J gene lost 1 base, with 14 bases spanning the gap. The CDR3 is 15 residues long. The germline gives CDR1 SGHTA, CDR2 FQGNSA. The CDR3 nucleotides are TGTGCCAGCAGCTCGAGTTCGCGCGGGTCCTACGAGCAGTACTTC. This encodes CASSSSSRGSYEQYF.

The chain has TRBV29-1 and TRBJ2-1, with TRBD2 matching 9 bases. This CDR3 has 13 residues. Germline V gives CDR1 SQVTM, CDR2 ANQGSEA. The junction had 4 bases not matched to a gene; V was cut back by 4 bases and J by 6 bases. CDR3 nucleotide sequence: TGCAGCGTTGGTAGCGGGAGTTCCAATGAGCAGTTCTTC. It yields the protein CSVGSGSSNEQFF.

This clone was seen once. The chain couples TRBV6-5 to TRBJ2-5; maybe TRBD2 (5 bases). The CDR3 has 15 residues. The germline V and J ends were trimmed by 4 bases and 1 base, with 13 bases remaining between them. Germline V gene sequence: CDR1 MNHEY, CDR2 SVGAGI. The CDR3 nucleotides read TGTGCCAGCAGTTTCGCGGGTACCTTCCAAGAGACCCAGTACTTC. Its protein product is CASSFAGTFQETQYF.

The rearrangement links TRBV6-5 to TRBJ1-2; D ambiguous. Germline V lookup: CDR1 MNHEY, CDR2 SVGAGI. The V end lost 6 bases, the J end lost 4 bases, and 18 bases lay between the germline ends. The CDR3 spans 15 residues. The CDR3 reads CASREYSEGRYGYTF. In nucleotides, the CDR3 is TGTGCCAGCAGAGAATACTCCGAAGGACGCTATGGCTACACCTTC.

The rearrangement uses TRBV27 and TRBJ1-4; D remains unclear. This CDR3 has 14 amino acids. Per germline, CDR1 MNHEY and CDR2 SMNVEV (reference sequence). Deletions cut 6 bases from V and 3 bases from J, with 11 bases between. This CDR3 is CASSGAAANEKLFF. In nucleotides, the CDR3 is TGTGCCAGCAGCGGTGCGGCTGCTAATGAAAAACTGTTTTTT.